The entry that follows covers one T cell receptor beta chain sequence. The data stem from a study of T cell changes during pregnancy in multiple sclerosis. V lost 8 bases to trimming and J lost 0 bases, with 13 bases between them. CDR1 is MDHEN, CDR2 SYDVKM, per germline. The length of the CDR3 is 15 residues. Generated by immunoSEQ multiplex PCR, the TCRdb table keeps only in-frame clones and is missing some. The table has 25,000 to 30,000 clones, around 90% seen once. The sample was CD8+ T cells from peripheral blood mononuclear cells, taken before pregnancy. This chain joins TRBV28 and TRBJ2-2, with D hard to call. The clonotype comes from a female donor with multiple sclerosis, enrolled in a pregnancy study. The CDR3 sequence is CASSVRQTNTGELFF. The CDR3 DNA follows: TGTGCCAGCTCGGTGCGGCAGACGAACACCGGGGAGCTGTTTTTT.